This T cell receptor beta chain comes out of a study of beta chain features in type 1 diabetes. Study results and limitations: Patients' naive, central memory and Treg TCRB repertoires seemed closer to one another than those of healthy donors. Insertion counts at VDJ junctions were lower in type 1 diabetes patients, who also showed more deletions there.

The isolated RNA, all of it, was reverse transcribed, so expressed TCRB transcripts were what got sequenced. Here immunoSEQ multiplex PCR was the method, and the copy in TCRdb shows in-frame clones only, minus some. The sample contains 970,000 or so clones, roughly 16% of which appear only once. It was one heparinised blood draw, averaging about 116 mL, that each donor gave. Purity (above 98%) was reached by all sorted populations. On this clone: The antigen is undetermined.

The sequencing input was naive CD4+ T cells from blood. The clonotype originates from a woman younger than 35 in good health.

CDR3 region: CASRNFGDYEQFF. The CDR3 DNA reads as TGTGCCAGCAGGAACTTCGGTGACTATGAGCAGTTCTTC. The V and J genes are TRBV28 and TRBJ2-1; D gene uncertain. The V gene's germline CDR1 is MDHEN and CDR2 SYDVKM. The CDR3 contains 13 residues. V was shortened by 6 bases and J by 8 bases, with 14 bases between the two germline ends.